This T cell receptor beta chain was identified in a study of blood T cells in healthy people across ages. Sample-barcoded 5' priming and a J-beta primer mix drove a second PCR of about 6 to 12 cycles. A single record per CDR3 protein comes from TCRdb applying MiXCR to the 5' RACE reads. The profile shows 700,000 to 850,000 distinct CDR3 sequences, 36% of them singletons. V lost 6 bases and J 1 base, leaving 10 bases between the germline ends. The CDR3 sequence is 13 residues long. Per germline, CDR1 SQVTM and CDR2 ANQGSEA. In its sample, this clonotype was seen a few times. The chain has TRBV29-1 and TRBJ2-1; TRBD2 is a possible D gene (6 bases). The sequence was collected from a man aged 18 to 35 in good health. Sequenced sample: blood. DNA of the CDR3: TGCAGCGTGGCTAGCGAGTCCTACAATGAGCAGTTCTTC. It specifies CSVASESYNEQFF.